The T cell receptor beta chain described here comes from a study of T-cell memory formation after mild COVID-19. TCRdb re-called the 5' RACE reads with MiXCR, one entry per CDR3 protein. The sample includes some 450,000 distinct CDR3 sequences, 20% of them seen just once. This CDR3 is built from 13 residues. The V and J ends lost 7 bases and 4 bases, in that order; junction bases with no gene match: 9. Germline V lookup: CDR1 SQVTM, CDR2 ANQGSEA. This clonotype was seen at least ten times. The sequencing sample was made of PBMCs or a T cell subset sorted from them (not recorded which). The rearrangement uses TRBV29-1 and TRBJ1-1, with TRBD1 identical over 7 bases. The receptor was derived from an adult woman who had mild COVID-19 (a few samples of this study predate the infection). Cell type and time point are not known. The CDR3 nucleotides read TGCAGCGCCTCTCCCCCAGGGGGCACTGAAGCTTTCTTT. Amino acids: CSASPPGGTEAFF.